These 18 T cell receptor beta chains share one sample of origin, sequenced in a study of blood T cells in healthy people across ages. With a J-beta primer mix and a sample-barcoded 5' primer, a second PCR ran about 7 to 11 cycles. TCRdb fed the 5' RACE reads into MiXCR, producing one record per CDR3 protein. In the table there are approximately 820,000 distinct CDR3 sequences, around 42% of which are singletons. The sequencing input was blood. The receptors shown here come from a man aged 55 to 70 in good health.

The gene calls are TRBV20-1 and TRBJ2-5; tentative D call: TRBD1 (5 bases). The V gene lost 0 bases and the J gene lost 7 bases, with 18 bases spanning the gap. The CDR3 is 15 residues long. Germline CDR1 and CDR2: DFQATT and SNEGSKA (reference sequence). This CDR3 reads CSARDFGRDSGTQYF. The CDR3 nucleotides read TGCAGTGCTAGAGATTTCGGCAGGGATAGTGGGACCCAGTACTTC.

The chain is built from TRBV11-2 and TRBJ2-5, with 8 bases matching TRBD2. The germline CDR1 and CDR2 sequences are SGHAT and FQNNGV. The CDR3 extends over 16 amino acids. V dropped 2 bases and J dropped 1; count of bases not matched to a gene: 6. CDR3: CASSLRAGAPQETQYF. DNA of the CDR3: TGTGCCAGCAGCTTAAGAGCGGGGGCTCCCCAAGAGACCCAGTACTTC.

The rearrangement links TRBV4-1 to TRBJ2-1, with TRBD2 matching over 8 bases. V shed 1 base, J shed 9 bases, and the junction held 5 bases outside the gene matches. In germline, CDR1 is MGHRA, CDR2 YSYEKL. The CDR3 extends over 14 amino acids. The CDR3 sequence: CASSQVGLESEQFF. In nucleotides, the CDR3 is TGCGCCAGCAGCCAAGTGGGACTAGAGTCTGAGCAGTTCTTC.

The V and J genes are TRBV25-1 and TRBJ2-7, with D possibly matching TRBD1 (5 bases). Germline values: CDR1 MGHDK, CDR2 SYGVNS. V dropped 11 bases and J dropped 3 bases, with 14 bases sitting between them. The CDR3 runs 12 residues. CDR3 loop: CACTADSYEQYF. The CDR3 DNA sequence: TGTGCCTGCACCGCTGACAGCTACGAGCAGTACTTC.

The chain carries TRBV9 and TRBJ2-1, with D perhaps TRBD1 (6 bases). The J call could be wrong; TRBJ2-7 is a better fit for the DNA end. The germline gives CDR1 SGDLS, CDR2 YYNGEE. The CDR3 length is 17 residues. DNA for the CDR3: TGTGCCAGCACCAGTGGGTATACAGGGACCGTCTACAATGAGCAGTACTTC. Translated, it gives CASTSGYTGTVYNEQYF.

This clonotype was counted between two and nine times. The chain recombines TRBV18 with TRBJ1-1; D might be TRBD1 (5 bases). V was trimmed by 8 bases and J by 1 base, leaving 14 bases between them. Germline-derived CDR1 and CDR2 are KGHSH and LQKENI. CDR3 length: 14 residues. CDR3: CASQPGTGNTEAFF. CDR3 sequence (DNA): TGTGCCAGCCAACCCGGGACGGGGAACACTGAAGCTTTCTTT.

This chain links TRBV7-2 with TRBJ1-1, with D unresolved. CDR3 length: 15 residues. The V and J ends lost 1 base and 5 bases respectively, with 14 bases between them. In germline, CDR1 is SGHTA, CDR2 FQGNSA. The DNA for the CDR3 is TGTGCCAGCAGCTTAGGGACTTTAACCTTTACTGAAGCTTTCTTT. This encodes CASSLGTLTFTEAFF.

The rearrangement joins TRBV9 to TRBJ2-7, with D perhaps matching TRBD1 or TRBD2 (5 bases each). CDR3 length equals 16 residues. Trimming took off 3 bases at V and 1 base at J, with 17 bases between the two ends. Germline loops: CDR1 SGDLS, CDR2 YYNGEE. The CDR3 spells CASSGEGETESYEQYF. The CDR3, as DNA: TGTGCCAGCAGCGGAGAGGGCGAGACAGAATCCTACGAGCAGTACTTC.

This clonotype was detected a few times. This chain's CDR3 is CSVATHTYEQYF. CDR3 nucleotide sequence: TGCAGCGTTGCGACTCATACCTACGAGCAGTACTTC. This chain connects TRBV29-1 to TRBJ2-7, with D hard to call. The V gene lost 4 bases and the J gene lost 2 bases, with 9 bases spanning the gap. The CDR3 is made up of 12 amino acids. The germline V gene has CDR1 SQVTM and CDR2 ANQGSEA.

The V gene is TRBV6-1, the J gene TRBJ1-2; no clear D. Germline V gives CDR1 MNHNS, CDR2 SASEGT. V dropped 4 bases and J dropped 3 bases, with 12 bases sitting between them. The CDR3 covers 14 residues. CDR3 DNA sequence: TGTGCCAGCAGTGGGGCTCTCGTTCACTATGGCTACACCTTC. It translates to CASSGALVHYGYTF.

This clonotype has at least ten counts. The CDR3 DNA follows: TGCAGTGCTAGAGATGGGAGGGAGCTGTTTTTT. This translates into CSARDGRELFF. The chain couples TRBV20-1 to TRBJ2-2, with D unresolved. The CDR3 runs to 11 residues. The germline CDR1 and CDR2 sequences are DFQATT and SNEGSKA (reference sequence). The V end was cut by 0 bases, the J end by 9 bases, with 5 bases between.

The genes are TRBV29-1 and TRBJ2-5; 8 bases match TRBD1. Germline V CDR1 and CDR2: SQVTM, ANQGSEA. With 7 bases clipped from V and 5 bases from J, the junction kept 6 bases outside the gene matches. This CDR3 spans 12 amino acids. The CDR3 spells CSAAGGAETQYF. The CDR3 DNA reads TGCAGCGCCGCAGGGGGCGCGGAGACCCAGTACTTC.

The genes are TRBV30 and TRBJ1-2, with D perhaps TRBD1 (5 bases). The CDR3 totals 13 residues. The germline V gene has CDR1 GTSNPN and CDR2 SVGIG (reference sequence). Between the trimmed V and J ends, which lost 2 bases and 6 bases, there was a span of 13 bases. The CDR3 DNA reads as TGTGCCTGGAGTCCCTCGGACATTAATGGCTACACCTTC. It specifies CAWSPSDINGYTF.

The chain employs TRBV14 and TRBJ1-2, with 7 bases aligning to TRBD1. The CDR3 length is 15 residues. Losses at the gene ends were 4 bases for V and 5 bases for J; bases not matched to a gene: 10. The germline V gene encodes CDR1 SGHDN and CDR2 FVKESK. CDR3 amino acids: CASSPGQPRLYGYTF. The CDR3 nucleotides read TGTGCCAGCAGCCCGGGACAGCCCAGGCTATATGGCTACACCTTC.

This clonotype was counted only a few times. The chain joins TRBV20-1 to TRBJ2-3; weak D call: TRBD1 (6 bases). The CDR3 runs 14 residues. V was trimmed by 3 bases and J by 2 bases, leaving 12 bases between them. Germline assignment: CDR1 DFQATT and CDR2 SNEGSKA (reference sequence). DNA of the CDR3: TGCAGTGCTAGCGGACAGATTAACACAGATACGCAGTATTTT. It encodes CSASGQINTDTQYF.

V and J are TRBV7-9 and TRBJ2-3, with TRBD1 as a possible D gene (6 bases). V was clipped by 8 bases and J by 2 bases, with 8 bases between them. In germline, CDR1 is SEHNR, CDR2 FQNEAQ (reference sequence). CDR3 size: 12 residues. The CDR3: CASGQYTDTQYF. CDR3 nucleotides: TGTGCCAGCGGACAGTACACAGATACGCAGTATTTT.

This clonotype has more than one count but fewer than ten. The chain uses TRBV5-1 and TRBJ1-2; perhaps TRBD1 as D (6 bases). The germline V and J ends were trimmed by 4 bases and 2 bases, with 18 bases remaining between them. Germline loops: CDR1 SGHRS, CDR2 YFSETQ. CDR3 length equals 16 residues. CDR3 coding DNA: TGCGCCAGCAGCCCGACCTCCCGACAGGCAAACTATGGCTACACCTTC. Translating gives CASSPTSRQANYGYTF. The complete variable domain, with remaining parts taken from reference TRBV5-1 and TRBJ1-2, reads KAGVTQTPRYLIKTRGQQVTLSCSPISGHRSVSWYQQTPGQGLQFLFEYFSETQRNKGNFPGRFSGRQFSNSRSEMNVSTLELGDSALYLCASSPTSRQANYGYTFGSGTRLTVV.

A few counts support this clonotype. The gene calls are TRBV12-5 and TRBJ2-7; unclear D gene. Trimming cost V 6 bases and J 2 bases, with 11 bases left between them. The germline V gene encodes CDR1 LGHNT and CDR2 FRNRAP. The CDR3 is 13 amino acids. The CDR3 nucleotides read TGTGCTAGTGGACCATTCGGTACCTACGAGCAGTACTTC. Translation gives CASGPFGTYEQYF.